A selection of T cell receptor beta chains follows, all from one sample in a study of human T cells and chemical hapten exposure. Each CDR3 protein is one row after TCRdb ran MiXCR on the RACE reads. The sample shows about 110,000 distinct CDR3 sequences, 10% to 15% of them seen only once. The material sequenced was whole blood, taken in connection with sensitization to the hapten diphenylcyclopropenone (DPC). The receptor source for this set is a woman aged 45-59 years with alopecia areata. Some clones in this sample may be carry-over from other donors' samples. The CDR3 runs from the conserved cysteine through the conserved F or W. D genes are given only for firm matches. Rows may omit the clone size; those that give it use once, few, many or a size class.

d_call | j_call | clone_size | v_call | cdr3_aa | cdr3_nt
TRBD2 | TRBJ2-1 | - | TRBV7-2 | CASSLVGTRPVNEQFF | TGTGCCAGCAGCTTAGTCGGGACTAGACCCGTCAATGAGCAGTTCTTC
TRBD1 | TRBJ1-2 | few | TRBV7-6 | CASSLGQGNGYTF | TGTGCCAGCAGCTTAGGACAGGGAAATGGCTACACCTTC
- | TRBJ2-1 | - | TRBV7-9 | CASSLDFLGNEQFF | TGTGCCAGCAGCTTGGACTTCCTTGGGAATGAGCAGTTCTTC
TRBD1 | TRBJ2-7 | - | TRBV29-1 | CSVVTGVQEQYF | TGCAGCGTTGTTACAGGGGTCCAGGAGCAGTACTTC
- | TRBJ2-7 | few | TRBV14 | CASSRGVNYEQYF | TGTGCCAGCAGCCGCGGGGTGAACTACGAGCAGTACTTC
TRBD1 | TRBJ2-7 | - | TRBV18 | CASSPQGAGSYEQYF | TGTGCCAGCTCACCACAGGGGGCGGGCTCCTACGAGCAGTACTTC
- | TRBJ1-1 | many | TRBV6-6 | CASTAGETLGAEAFF | TGTGCCAGCACCGCAGGGGAAACACTGGGAGCTGAAGCTTTCTTT
TRBD1 | TRBJ1-4 | few | TRBV27 | CASSPGQGRGEKLFF | TGTGCCAGCAGTCCAGGACAGGGACGGGGTGAAAAACTGTTTTTT
TRBD1 | TRBJ1-5 | many | TRBV6-2/TRBV6-3 | CASSPQPDRGYNQPQHF | TGTGCCAGCAGCCCCCAGCCGGACAGGGGTTATAATCAGCCCCAGCATTTT
- | TRBJ2-7 | - | TRBV10-3 | CASRGAREQYF | TGTGCCTCGCGCGGGGCTCGCGAGCAGTACTTC
- | TRBJ2-2 | - | TRBV29-1 | CSAGRLGELFF | TGCAGCGCCGGCCGGCTGGGGGAGCTGTTTTTT
- | TRBJ1-3 | few | TRBV13 | CASSLVTEGKTGNTIYF | TGTGCCAGCAGCTTAGTGACAGAGGGGAAAACGGGAAACACCATATATTTT
- | TRBJ2-5 | - | TRBV28 | CASSTPGTRSQYF | TGTGCCAGCAGTACCCCAGGGACCCGTAGCCAGTACTTC
- | TRBJ1-2 | many | TRBV19 | CASSIGGADAYGYTF | TGTGCCAGTAGTATCGGCGGGGCGGACGCCTATGGCTACACCTTC
- | TRBJ2-7 | - | TRBV10-2 | CASSEGYEQYF | TGCGCCAGCAGTGAGGGTTACGAGCAGTACTTC
- | TRBJ1-2 | many | TRBV4-2 | CASSQDWGRGNYGYTF | TGTGCCAGCAGCCAAGATTGGGGCCGAGGAAACTATGGCTACACCTTC
- | TRBJ2-1 | - | TRBV16 | CASSQSLASVQFF | TGTGCCAGCAGCCAATCATTGGCTAGCGTTCAGTTCTTC
- | TRBJ2-1 | many | TRBV7-9 | CASSLQDPASSYNEQFF | TGTGCCAGCAGCTTACAGGATCCGGCTAGCTCCTACAATGAGCAGTTCTTC
TRBD1 | TRBJ2-7 | few | TRBV5-1 | CASSKGQGGGRFYEQYF | TGCGCCAGCAGCAAGGGACAGGGCGGTGGAAGATTCTACGAGCAGTACTTC
TRBD1 | TRBJ2-4 | many | TRBV5-1 | CASSRGTGDHIQYF | TGCGCCAGCAGCCGCGGGACAGGTGACCACATTCAGTACTTC
- | TRBJ1-4 | many | TRBV27 | CASSLAGVGEKLFF | TGTGCCAGCAGTTTAGCAGGGGTTGGTGAAAAACTGTTTTTT
TRBD1 | TRBJ1-5 | - | TRBV4-2 | CASSPTGQGGIGNQSQHF | TGTGCCAGCAGCCCTACCGGACAGGGTGGAATAGGCAATCAGTCCCAGCATTTT
TRBD2 | TRBJ2-1 | few | TRBV7-9 | CASSLDSSGYSYNEQFF | TGTGCCAGCAGCTTAGATTCTAGCGGGTACTCCTACAATGAGCAGTTCTTC
- | TRBJ1-1 | few | TRBV7-2 | CASSLDRLNTEAFF | TGTGCCAGCAGCTTAGACCGGCTGAACACTGAAGCTTTCTTT
TRBD1 | TRBJ1-1 | few | TRBV3-1 | CASSRETGVLNTEAFF | TGTGCCAGCAGCCGAGAAACAGGGGTCTTGAACACTGAAGCTTTCTTT
TRBD2 | TRBJ2-7 | few | TRBV18 | CASSPRTSGLYEQYF | TGTGCCAGCTCACCCCGGACTAGCGGGCTCTACGAGCAGTACTTC
- | TRBJ2-4 | many | TRBV10-3 | CAISETTTNIQYF | TGTGCCATCAGTGAGACTACCACAAACATTCAGTACTTC
- | TRBJ2-1 | - | TRBV5-1 | CASSLGQYYNEQFF | TGCGCCAGCAGCTTGGGACAGTACTACAATGAGCAGTTCTTC
- | TRBJ1-6 | many | TRBV6-2/TRBV6-3 | CASSPQTPNSPLHF | TGTGCCAGCAGCCCTCAGACCCCAAATTCACCCCTCCACTTT
TRBD1 | TRBJ1-1 | many | TRBV4-1 | CASRPGTGVSTEAFF | TGCGCCAGCAGGCCCGGGACAGGGGTATCGACTGAAGCTTTCTTT
TRBD2 | TRBJ2-3 | - | TRBV20-1 | CSAPSLAGTDTQYF | TGCAGTGCTCCGTCGCTAGCGGGCACAGATACGCAGTATTTT
- | TRBJ1-4 | - | TRBV12-3/TRBV12-4 | CTSSPSGAPTNEKLFF | TGTACCAGCAGTCCCTCCGGGGCTCCAACTAATGAAAAACTGTTTTTT
- | TRBJ2-5 | - | TRBV29-1 | CSLWGAQETQYF | TGCAGCCTCTGGGGGGCCCAAGAGACCCAGTACTTC
TRBD1 | TRBJ1-5 | many | TRBV6-6 | CASSYTTGEQPQHF | TGTGCCAGCAGTTACACGACAGGGGAGCAGCCCCAGCATTTT
TRBD2 | TRBJ2-2 | - | TRBV12-3/TRBV12-4 | CASSLTGTSGTWELFF | TGTGCCAGCAGTTTAACCGGGACTAGCGGGACCTGGGAGCTGTTTTTT
- | TRBJ1-1 | - | TRBV28 | CASVRSGGAEAFF | TGTGCCAGCGTCCGGAGCGGCGGGGCTGAAGCTTTCTTT
TRBD2 | TRBJ2-2 | many | TRBV12-3/TRBV12-4 | CASWGGNTGELFF | TGTGCCAGCTGGGGGGGGAACACCGGGGAGCTGTTTTTT
TRBD2 | TRBJ2-1 | many | TRBV4-3 | CASSQDPSGGAVNEQFF | TGCGCCAGCAGCCAAGATCCTAGCGGGGGGGCCGTCAATGAGCAGTTCTTC
- | TRBJ1-6 | few | TRBV12-3/TRBV12-4 | CASSLGPGSLSPLHF | TGTGCCAGCAGTTTAGGGCCTGGTTCGCTTTCACCCCTCCACTTT
- | TRBJ2-7 | few | TRBV7-9 | CASSSPSGPSSYEQYF | TGTGCCAGCAGCTCCCCTTCGGGACCGAGCTCCTACGAGCAGTACTTC
TRBD1 | TRBJ1-4 | - | TRBV18 | CASSPKGQGRGEKLFF | TGTGCCAGCTCACCAAAGGGACAGGGGAGAGGTGAAAAACTGTTTTTT
TRBD2 | TRBJ2-7 | few | TRBV5-1 | CASSSGTTYQYEQYF | TGCGCCAGCAGCTCCGGGACTACCTACCAATACGAGCAGTACTTC
TRBD1 | TRBJ2-3 | many | TRBV28 | CASSLFTGAGDTQYF | TGTGCCAGCAGTTTATTTACAGGGGCTGGCGATACGCAGTATTTT
- | TRBJ1-1 | many | TRBV12-3/TRBV12-4 | CASSLEKNTEAFF | TGTGCCAGCAGTTTAGAGAAGAACACTGAAGCTTTCTTT
TRBD1 | TRBJ2-2 | few | TRBV27 | CASSTGVLYTGELFF | TGTGCCAGCAGCACAGGGGTTCTTTACACCGGGGAGCTGTTTTTT
TRBD1 | TRBJ1-2 | many | TRBV29-1 | CSVPDRSQNYGYTF | TGCAGCGTCCCGGACAGGAGTCAAAACTATGGCTACACCTTC
- | TRBJ2-2 | - | TRBV29-1 | CSVLLVPSTGELFF | TGCAGCGTCCTACTAGTACCCAGCACCGGGGAGCTGTTTTTT
TRBD1 | TRBJ2-6 | many | TRBV18 | CASSPQDRGEAGANVLTF | TGTGCCAGCTCACCACAGGACAGGGGAGAGGCTGGGGCCAACGTCCTGACTTTC